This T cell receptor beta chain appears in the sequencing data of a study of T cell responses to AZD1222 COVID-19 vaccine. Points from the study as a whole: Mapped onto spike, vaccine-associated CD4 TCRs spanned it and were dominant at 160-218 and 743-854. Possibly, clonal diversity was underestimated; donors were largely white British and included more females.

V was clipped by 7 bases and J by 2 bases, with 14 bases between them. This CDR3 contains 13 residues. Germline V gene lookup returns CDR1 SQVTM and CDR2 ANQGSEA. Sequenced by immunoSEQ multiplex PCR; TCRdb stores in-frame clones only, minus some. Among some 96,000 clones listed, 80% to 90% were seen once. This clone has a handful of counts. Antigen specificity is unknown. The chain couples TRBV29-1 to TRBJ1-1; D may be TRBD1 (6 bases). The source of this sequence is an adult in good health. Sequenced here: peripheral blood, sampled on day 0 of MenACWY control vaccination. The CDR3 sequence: CSGRRGGNTEAFF. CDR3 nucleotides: TGCAGCGGTCGGAGAGGGGGAAACACTGAAGCTTTCTTT. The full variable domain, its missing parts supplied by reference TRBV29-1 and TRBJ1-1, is SAVISQKPSRDICQRGTSLTIQCQVDSQVTMMFWYRQQPGQSLTLIATANQGSEATYESGFVIDKFPISRPNLTFSTLTVSNMSPEDSSIYLCSGRRGGNTEAFFGQGTRLTVV.